This T cell receptor beta chain originates from a study of blood T cell repertoires in COVID-19. Unmatched junction bases numbered 4, after V lost 5 bases and J lost 2 bases. The CDR3 totals 15 residues. Germline values: CDR1 KGHSH, CDR2 LQKENI. TCRdb keeps only in-frame clones here, not all; method: immunoSEQ multiplex PCR. The data show approximately 110,000 clones, 92% seen once. This TCR derives from a man aged 50 to 60 with COVID-19, enrolled during active disease. The chain is built from TRBV18 and TRBJ2-3; 10 nucleotides agree with TRBD1. The specimen sequenced was peripheral blood. The chain's CDR3 is CASSSGQGVTDTQYF. The CDR3 region has the DNA TGTGCCAGCTCATCTGGACAGGGGGTCACAGATACGCAGTATTTT.